This entry features one T cell receptor delta chain sequence. This clone is categorized as large (0.1 to 1%). Its antigen is not yet known. Base quality data are lacking; no much larger clone is found one base away. Germline trimming: 0 bases from V, 6 bases from J; junction bases outside gene matches: 13. The CDR3 goes from the cysteine to the phenylalanine over 17 residues. Just the 51-base CDR3 DNA is kept, in frame starting at base 1. CDR1 NSMFDY and CDR2 ISSIKDK are derived from the germline V gene. This entry belongs to a study of fetal and pediatric gammadelta thymocytes (dated 2022 in TCRdb). About the investigation overall: To strengthen a single-cell study of gammadelta thymocyte development, the researchers used bulk gammadelta thymocyte repertoires that mixed previously published data with newly generated, unpublished data. To increase subject numbers and strengthen the CDR3 publicity analysis, bulk TCR repertoire data were added. A total of approximately 10 subjects, comprising 3 fetal thymus donors and 7 pediatric thymus donors, were covered by the bulk gammadelta thymocyte repertoire set. Previously published data (refs 27,28) and unpublished data were combined in the bulk gammadelta thymocyte repertoires.

Staining of thymocytes was performed with Zombie NIR viability dye and with antibodies against CD3 (UCHT1), TCRgammadelta (11F2), TCRVgamma9 (IMMU360) and TCRVdelta2 (IMMU389). From human fetal and pediatric thymuses, sorted Vgamma9Vdelta2 and nonVgamma9Vdelta2 gammadelta thymocytes were used to generate bulk TRD and TRG CDR3 repertoires separately. In Belgium, pediatric thymus tissue was obtained from children undergoing cardiac surgery. The pediatric thymus donors in the study ranged in age from about 1 to 11 years. As previously described, thymic cell suspensions were prepared from both fetal and post-natal thymuses. NonVgamma9Vdelta2 thymocytes were sorted as CD3+ gammadeltaTCR+ cells lacking the Vgamma9+Vdelta2+ phenotype. A FACS Aria III cell sorter (BD Biosciences) was used to carry out the cell sorting. Beyond this particular receptor, the publication reports: Compared with post-natal repertoires, fetal gammadelta thymocyte repertoires were previously reported to be enriched for TRDV2, TRGV8 and TRGV9 usage, low N additions and public CDR3s.

Sequencing took place on an Illumina MiSeq. The paper's data handling went like this. For the publicity analysis, the Vgamma9Vdelta2 and nonVgamma9Vdelta2 bulk CDR3 files from each subject were merged to form one combined repertoire per subject. CDR3 publicity was given a score from 0 to 19 by checking each amino acid sequence across 9 single-cell datasets and ten to eleven bulk repertoires with base R and dplyr. In TCRdb, clones were called once more from the public reads by CATT, and rows of identical DNA were later combined. The V and J calls and clone size come from TCRdb's table, not from the authors' own analysis. This sample holds about 2,200 delta-chain clones; approximately 26% were observed only once. The ten top clones hold around 4.8% of the sample.

Specimen: non-Vgamma9Vdelta2 gamma-delta T cells from the thymus. The cell subset or site label, read with the paper, signifies: CD3+gammadeltaTCR+ thymocytes not co-expressing Vgamma9 and Vdelta2. This receptor was taken from a child who underwent cardiac surgery and was recorded as healthy. In this chain, TRAV29/DV5 is recombined with TRDJ1; 11 central nucleotides agree with TRDD3. The nucleotides read TGTGCAGCAAGCGAGTTCTACTTTGCTGGGGGATACCATAAACTCATCTTT. Its translation reads: CAASEFYFAGGYHKLIF.